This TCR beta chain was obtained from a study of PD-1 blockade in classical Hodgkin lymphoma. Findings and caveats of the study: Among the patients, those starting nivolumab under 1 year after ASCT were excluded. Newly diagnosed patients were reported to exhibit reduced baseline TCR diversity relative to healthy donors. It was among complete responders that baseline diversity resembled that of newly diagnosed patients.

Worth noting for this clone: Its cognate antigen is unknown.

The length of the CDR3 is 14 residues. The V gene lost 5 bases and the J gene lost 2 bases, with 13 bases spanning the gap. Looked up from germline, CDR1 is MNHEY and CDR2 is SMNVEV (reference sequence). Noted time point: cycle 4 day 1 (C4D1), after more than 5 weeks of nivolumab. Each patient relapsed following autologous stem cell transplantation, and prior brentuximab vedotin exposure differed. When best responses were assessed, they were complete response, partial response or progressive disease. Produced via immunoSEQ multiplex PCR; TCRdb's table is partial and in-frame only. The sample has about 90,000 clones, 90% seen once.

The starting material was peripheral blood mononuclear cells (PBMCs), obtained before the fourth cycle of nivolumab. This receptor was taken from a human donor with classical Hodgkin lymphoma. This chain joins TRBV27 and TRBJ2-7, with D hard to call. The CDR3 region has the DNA TGTGCCAGCAGTCCTATCCTACGAACCTACGAGCAGTACTTC. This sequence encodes CASSPILRTYEQYF.